The T cell receptor beta chain described here comes from a study of STAT5B mutations in CD4+ large granular lymphocyte leukemia. Study observations and caveats: Compared with healthy controls (2/35), patient top clones favored TRBV06 (8/27). Higher CD4+ than CD8+ T-LGLL clonality might reflect small sample size.

The germline gives CDR1 SGHRS, CDR2 YFSETQ. V gave up 7 bases and J gave up 1 base; unmatched junction bases: 6. The CDR3 is 14 amino acids. Method: immunoSEQ multiplex PCR; TCRdb's copy keeps in-frame clones and lacks some. The sample yields some 40,000 clones, approximately 86% seen once. This clone has a handful of counts. Antigen unknown. The receptor was isolated from a human donor in good health. The sample taken for sequencing was CD4+ T cells from blood buffy coats. The chain is built from TRBV5-1 and TRBJ1-1; 8 bases fit TRBD1. CDR3 amino acids: CASLEGTGNTEAFF. The CDR3 DNA is TGCGCCAGCTTGGAGGGGACAGGGAACACTGAAGCTTTCTTT.